The 13 T cell receptor beta chains below were found in one sample sequenced in a study of blood T cell repertoires in COVID-19 (dated by TCRdb to 2018 to 2021). Library method: the immunoSEQ multiplex PCR assay. TCRdb obtained this table from immuneACCESS and retained in-frame rearrangements with V and J assigned. These tables miss some clones; where compared with another copy, unresolved V genes account for less than half of the shortfall, and the remainder is unexplained. The table for this sample lists about 98,000 clones; approximately 79% of them were counted only once. 11% of the sample comes from the top ten. Sequenced input: peripheral blood. Receptor source: a man in his 70s with active or convalescent COVID-19.

The rearrangement joins TRBV5-1 to TRBJ2-3; TRBD1 matches at 10 bases. V lost 0 bases, J lost 3 bases, and 1 base stayed unmatched. Germline V lookup: CDR1 SGHRS, CDR2 YFSETQ. The CDR3 extends over 15 amino acids. The CDR3 loop is CASSLEDRGTDTQYF. The CDR3 DNA reads as TGCGCCAGCAGCTTGGAGGACAGGGGGACAGATACGCAGTATTTT.

The rearrangement links TRBV12-3 or TRBV12-4 to TRBJ1-2; 8 nucleotides line up with TRBD1. The V segment lost 4 bases and the J segment 6 bases; nucleotides outside the gene matches: 4. The length of the CDR3 is 13 residues. In DNA, the CDR3 is TGTGCCAGCAGTTCCGACAGGGGAGATGGCTACACCTTC. Protein: CASSSDRGDGYTF.

V usage is TRBV7-9 and J usage is TRBJ2-5; unclear D gene. This CDR3 contains 15 residues. The V gene lost 6 bases and the J gene lost 1 base, with 15 bases spanning the gap. Germline V gives CDR1 SEHNR, CDR2 FQNEAQ (reference sequence). CDR3: CASSGSLGSQETQYF. CDR3 nucleotide sequence: TGTGCCAGCAGTGGCAGTTTGGGCAGCCAAGAGACCCAGTACTTC.

V is TRBV7-2 and J is TRBJ2-3; D may be TRBD2 (5 bases). From germline, CDR1 is SGHTA and CDR2 FQGNSA. The CDR3 consists of 14 residues. V lost 5 bases, J lost 0 bases, and 9 bases lay in between. CDR3 bases: TGTGCCAGCAGCCCCTGGACTAGCACAGATACGCAGTATTTT. It translates to CASSPWTSTDTQYF.

DNA of the CDR3: TGTGCCAGCAGTGAAGCACACGGAAACACCATATATTTT. Amino acids: CASSEAHGNTIYF. The chain uses TRBV2 and TRBJ1-3; D is uncertain. The CDR3 sequence is 13 residues long. Germline CDR1 and CDR2: SNHLY and FYNNEI. Trimming removed 0 bases at V and 4 bases at J, with 4 bases between. The entire variable domain, with the rest obtained from reference TRBV2 and TRBJ1-3, is as follows: EPEVTQTPSHQVTQMGQEVILRCVPISNHLYFYWYRQILGQKVEFLVSFYNNEISEKSEIFDDQFSVERPDGSNFTLKIRSTKLEDSAMYFCASSEAHGNTIYFGEGSWLTVV.

In regard to this clone: Other DNA sequences in the sample encode the same CDR3. This rearrangement joins TRBV10-1 to TRBJ1-5; D is possibly TRBD1 (5 bases). Trimming cost V 5 bases and J 4 bases, with 9 bases left between them. Germline CDR1 WNHNN, CDR2 SYGVQD (reference sequence). The CDR3 is made up of 13 amino acids. DNA for the CDR3: TGCGCCAGCAGTAGGGGTATTAATCAGCCCCAGCATTTT. Protein: CASSRGINQPQHF.

The rearrangement joins TRBV6-1 to TRBJ2-5; a possible D gene is TRBD1 (5 bases). The CDR3 runs to 12 residues. V lost 5 bases to trimming and J lost 4 bases, with 8 bases between them. In germline, CDR1 is MNHNS, CDR2 SASEGT. CDR3 in amino acids: CASSPGPETQYF. In DNA, the CDR3 is TGTGCCAGCAGTCCAGGGCCAGAGACCCAGTACTTC.

Points on this clone: One end of the junction varies from germline; a read error may be responsible. CDR3 in amino acids: CASSTTMGAEAFF. DNA for the CDR3: TGTGCCAGCTCAACCACCATGGGGGCTGAGGCTTTCTTT. The V call is TRBV18, the J call TRBJ1-1, with D tentatively TRBD1 (6 bases). Germline CDR1 reads KGHSH; CDR2 reads LQKENI. This CDR3 is 13 amino acids long.

J is TRBJ2-7 and V is TRBV6-5; D uncertain. Trimming removed 6 bases at V and 1 base at J, with 16 bases between. CDR1 is MNHEY, CDR2 SVGAGI, per germline. The CDR3 consists of 15 residues. CDR3 residues: CASSDNIDISYEQYF. CDR3 in DNA: TGTGCCAGCAGCGACAACATTGACATTTCCTACGAGCAGTACTTC.

The chain combines TRBV12-5 with TRBJ2-5; 8 nucleotides agree with TRBD1. The CDR3 contains 14 residues. Trimming took 9 bases from V and 5 from J; bases not matched to a gene: 11. Germline-derived CDR1 and CDR2 are LGHNT and FRNRAP. Written as DNA, the CDR3 is TGTGCTAGCGTGCTAACCACAGGGGGGGAGACCCAGTACTTC. Translation: CASVLTTGGETQYF.

This chain joins TRBV6-6 and TRBJ1-3; 7 nucleotides line up with TRBD1. This CDR3 region has 15 residues. CDR1 and CDR2 from the germline V gene are MNHNY and SVGAGI (reference sequence). V gave up 6 bases and J gave up 4 bases; unmatched junction bases: 9. CDR3 region: CASRPTGEAGNTIYF. The CDR3 DNA sequence: TGTGCCAGCAGACCAACAGGGGAGGCAGGAAACACCATATATTTT.

This chain uses TRBV19 with TRBJ1-4; no clear D. V was clipped by 5 bases and J by 5 bases, with 15 bases between them. Germline V gene sequence: CDR1 LNHDA, CDR2 SQIVND (reference sequence). This CDR3 contains 15 residues. For the CDR3, the DNA is TGTGCCAGTAGTGCCTTCCGGTGGAGGAATGAAAAACTGTTTTTT. This codes for CASSAFRWRNEKLFF.

The chain couples TRBV7-2 to TRBJ2-7; D gene ambiguous. V lost 7 bases, J lost 0 bases, and 13 bases lay in between. The V gene's germline CDR1 is SGHTA and CDR2 FQGNSA. The CDR3 runs to 14 residues. This CDR3 reads CASTPDIISYEQYF. CDR3 nucleotide sequence: TGTGCCAGCACCCCTGACATTATCTCCTACGAGCAGTACTTC.